A selection of T cell receptor beta chains follows, all from one sample in a study of blood T cells in healthy people across ages. TCRdb reprocessed the 5' RACE reads with MiXCR, giving one entry per CDR3 protein. The sample records about 750,000 distinct CDR3 sequences, 40% to 65% being singletons. Sequencing was done on a sample of blood. These receptor sequences come from an older man in good health. Each CDR3 is given with its conserved first and last residue. A D gene is named only where the DNA matches it firmly. The size of a clone is reported for some rows only, either as once, few or many, or as a class for expanded clones.

CDR3nt,CDR3aa,v_gene,abundance,j_gene,d_gene
TGTGCCAGCAGCTCCCCCCGGGGGGCCGCAAACCGCAATGAGCAGTTCTTC,CASSSPRGAANRNEQFF,TRBV6-1,.,TRBJ2-1,.
TGTGCCAGCAGACCTCTGGGCTCAGGTGAGCAGTTCTTC,CASRPLGSGEQFF,TRBV6-5,.,TRBJ2-1,.
TGCGCCAGCAGCTTAACCCGGACGGAGGGGCTTAAGGAGACCCAGTACTTC,CASSLTRTEGLKETQYF,TRBV5-1,.,TRBJ2-5,.
TGTGCCAGCAGTTTAGGCCCCGGGCGAGCCGAGCAGTACTTC,CASSLGPGRAEQYF,TRBV12-3/TRBV12-4,.,TRBJ2-7,.
TGTGCCATAGGGGGGCTAGAGGGCCGCTACGAGCAGTACTTC,CAIGGLEGRYEQYF,TRBV10-3,few,TRBJ2-7,.
TGCAGTGCTAGAGACCCCGAAGGGATTAACTATGGCTACACCTTC,CSARDPEGINYGYTF,TRBV20-1,few,TRBJ1-2,.
TGCGCCAGCACCTGGACAGGGGGCACCTACGAGCAGTACTTC,CASTWTGGTYEQYF,TRBV5-1,.,TRBJ2-7,TRBD1
TGTGCCAGCACGACTAGCGGGAGCCGCACAGATACGCAGTATTTT,CASTTSGSRTDTQYF,TRBV4-2,.,TRBJ2-3,TRBD2
TGTGCCAGCAGTGATTTCTCCGGGAGCTCCTACAATGAGCAGTTCTTC,CASSDFSGSSYNEQFF,TRBV6-4,few,TRBJ2-1,.
TGTGCCAGCAGTTACCGGACTAGCGGGTTTCAAGAGACCCAGTACTTC,CASSYRTSGFQETQYF,TRBV6-2/TRBV6-3,.,TRBJ2-5,TRBD2
TGCAGCGTTGAAACCAGGGAGACCCAGTACTTC,CSVETRETQYF,TRBV29-1,.,TRBJ2-5,.
TGTGCCAGCAGCTTAGCGCCTAACGAGCAGTACTTC,CASSLAPNEQYF,TRBV7-9,few,TRBJ2-7,.
TGTGCCAGCAGCGTAGCGGGAGCGGCCAAAAACATTCAGTACTTC,CASSVAGAAKNIQYF,TRBV7-3,.,TRBJ2-4,TRBD2
TGCGCCAGCAGTGATGAGAGCGCCTACAATGAGCAGTTCTTC,CASSDESAYNEQFF,TRBV10-2,.,TRBJ2-1,.
TGTGCCAGCAGGGAGACTAGCGGGAGGGGGTATGGGAATGAGCAGTTCTTC,CASRETSGRGYGNEQFF,TRBV2,once,TRBJ2-1,TRBD2
TGTGCCAGCAGCCCGGGGGGTACCGGAGAGCAGTACTTC,CASSPGGTGEQYF,TRBV5-6,.,TRBJ2-7,TRBD2
TGCAGCGTTGAAGAGGGGGACCGGGGACAGTACTTC,CSVEEGDRGQYF,TRBV29-1,.,TRBJ2-7,.
TGCGCCAGCAGCCAACTCGGACTAGTCGGGTACGAGCAGTACTTC,CASSQLGLVGYEQYF,TRBV4-1,many,TRBJ2-7,TRBD2
TGTGCCAGCGGGTTGACGGGACCTTTTTCCGAGCAGTACTTC,CASGLTGPFSEQYF,TRBV6-5,few,TRBJ2-7,.
TGTGCCACCCAGGACAGCTCCTACAATGAGCAGTTCTTC,CATQDSSYNEQFF,TRBV24-1,.,TRBJ2-1,.
TGTGCCAGTAGTCCTCGGGGGAACACAGATACGCAGTATTTT,CASSPRGNTDTQYF,TRBV19,few,TRBJ2-3,.
TGTGCCAGCAGCCAAAGACTAGCGGTGGGCGAGCAGTACTTC,CASSQRLAVGEQYF,TRBV4-2,.,TRBJ2-7,TRBD2
TGTGCCAGCTCACCAAAGTCAGATACGCAGTATTTT,CASSPKSDTQYF,TRBV18,.,TRBJ2-3,.
TGCGCCAGCAGCCAAGCGGGACAGGGGGTGAGAGAGACCCAGTACTTC,CASSQAGQGVRETQYF,TRBV4-1,.,TRBJ2-5,TRBD1
TGCGCCAGCAGCTCCGGGCCGAGCGGAGAGCAGTACTTC,CASSSGPSGEQYF,TRBV5-1,.,TRBJ2-5,.
TGTGCCAGCCACCCCGCGGGAGGGAAGTATACGCAGTATTTT,CASHPAGGKYTQYF,TRBV27,.,TRBJ2-3,TRBD2
TGCAGTGCTAGTCGGACTAGCGGGAGGGTTTTAGAGCAGTACTTC,CSASRTSGRVLEQYF,TRBV20-1,.,TRBJ2-7,TRBD2
TGTGCCAGTAGTAGAGCGGGAGGAGAATCGAATGAGCAGTTCTTC,CASSRAGGESNEQFF,TRBV27,few,TRBJ2-1,TRBD2
TGCAGTGCACAGGACAAGAGAGGGGAGCAGTTCTTC,CSAQDKRGEQFF,TRBV20-1,.,TRBJ2-1,.
TGCAGTGCTAGAGATCCGGGGAAACACACAGATACGCAGTATTTT,CSARDPGKHTDTQYF,TRBV20-1,.,TRBJ2-3,.
TGTGCCAGCATGTTCGTCCGAGAGACCCAGTACTTC,CASMFVRETQYF,TRBV2,.,TRBJ2-5,.
TGCAGTGCTAAAGACAGGCAGGGGCGGACTGAAGCTTTCTTT,CSAKDRQGRTEAFF,TRBV20-1,.,TRBJ1-1,.
TGTGCCAGTAGTTCGTGGGAGGGATCCTACAATGAGCAGTTCTTC,CASSSWEGSYNEQFF,TRBV19,.,TRBJ2-1,TRBD2
TGTGCCAGCAACCCTCTAGCACGGTCCTACAATGAGCAGTACTTC,CASNPLARSYNEQYF,TRBV27,once,TRBJ2-5,.
TGTGCCAGCAGCCAAGCTCTTCCGACAGGGGTACAGTCCTACGAGCAGTACTTC,CASSQALPTGVQSYEQYF,TRBV3-1,once,TRBJ2-7,TRBD1
TGTGCCAGCAGCAGGGGGAGGATTTTGGGGAGAAATACGCAGTATTTT,CASSRGRILGRNTQYF,TRBV21-1,.,TRBJ2-3,.
TGTGCCAGCAGCCCGGGACAGGAGCCCACTGAAGCTTTCTTT,CASSPGQEPTEAFF,TRBV3-1,.,TRBJ1-1,TRBD1
TGTGCCAGCAGTGAAGGCACAGGGGTATCGGGCTACGAGCAGTACTTC,CASSEGTGVSGYEQYF,TRBV6-1,few,TRBJ2-7,TRBD1
TGTGCCAGCAGTCCCACGACCTCCGAGCAGTACTTC,CASSPTTSEQYF,TRBV6-5,few,TRBJ2-7,.
TGCAGCGTCGGGTCGTCGGGAGATACGCAGTATTTT,CSVGSSGDTQYF,TRBV29-1,few,TRBJ2-3,.
TGTGCCAGCAGTTTAGAGCAGGGCCCACCAATCAATCAGCCCCAGCATTTT,CASSLEQGPPINQPQHF,TRBV12-3/TRBV12-4,.,TRBJ1-5,.
TGTGCCACCAGCAGAGATCTTGGGGTCTCCTACGAGCAGTACTTC,CATSRDLGVSYEQYF,TRBV15,few,TRBJ2-7,.
TGCAGTGCTAACCCGAGAGTTCGGAGCTCCTACGAGCAGTACTTC,CSANPRVRSSYEQYF,TRBV20-1,.,TRBJ2-7,.
TGTGCCAGCAGTGTTGGGAGTTCACCCCTCCACTTT,CASSVGSSPLHF,TRBV6-1,.,TRBJ1-6,.
TGTGCCAGCTCACCAGACAGGGGGCAACAGCCCCAGCATTTT,CASSPDRGQQPQHF,TRBV18,few,TRBJ1-5,TRBD1